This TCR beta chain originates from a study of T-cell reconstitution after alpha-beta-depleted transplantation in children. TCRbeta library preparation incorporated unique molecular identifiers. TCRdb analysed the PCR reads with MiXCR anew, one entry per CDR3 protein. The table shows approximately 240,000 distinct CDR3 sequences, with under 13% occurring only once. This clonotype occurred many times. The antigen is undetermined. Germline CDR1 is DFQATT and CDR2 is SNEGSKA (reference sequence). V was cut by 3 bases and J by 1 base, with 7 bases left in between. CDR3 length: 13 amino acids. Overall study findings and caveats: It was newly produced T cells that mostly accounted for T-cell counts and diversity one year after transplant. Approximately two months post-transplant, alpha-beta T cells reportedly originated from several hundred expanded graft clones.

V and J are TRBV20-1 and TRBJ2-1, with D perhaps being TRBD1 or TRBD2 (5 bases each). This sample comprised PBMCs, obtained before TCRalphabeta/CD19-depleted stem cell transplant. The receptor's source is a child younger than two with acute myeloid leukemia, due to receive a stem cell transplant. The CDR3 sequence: CSASGGSYNEQFF. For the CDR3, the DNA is TGCAGTGCTAGTGGGGGTTCCTACAATGAGCAGTTCTTC.